This T cell receptor beta chain came from a study of shared clonotypes between healthy human individuals. Study-wide findings and caveats: Compared with memory subsets, naive subsets generally had larger estimated richness. Read depth was anticipated to influence clonotype sharing among donors.

Assay runs were performed at deep level. This table comes from immunoSEQ multiplex PCR, and its TCRdb copy is limited to in-frame clones, with some not included. The table records 2 million to 2.5 million clones, almost 96% of them present only once. As regards this clone: Its matching antigen is unknown. Distinct nucleotide sequences in the sample also encode this CDR3.

There are 12 residues in the CDR3. Germline assignment: CDR1 SNHLY and CDR2 FYNNEI. Trimming took 8 bases from V and 1 from J, leaving 8 bases between them. The sequenced material came from naive CD4+ T cells sorted from blood. The subset here: CD45RA+ positively selected. The rearrangement uses TRBV2 and TRBJ1-1; unclear D gene. The sequence came from a man younger than 30 in good health. CDR3 nucleotides: TGTGCCAGCCGACGGGAGAACACTGAAGCTTTCTTT. Its protein product is CASRRENTEAFF.